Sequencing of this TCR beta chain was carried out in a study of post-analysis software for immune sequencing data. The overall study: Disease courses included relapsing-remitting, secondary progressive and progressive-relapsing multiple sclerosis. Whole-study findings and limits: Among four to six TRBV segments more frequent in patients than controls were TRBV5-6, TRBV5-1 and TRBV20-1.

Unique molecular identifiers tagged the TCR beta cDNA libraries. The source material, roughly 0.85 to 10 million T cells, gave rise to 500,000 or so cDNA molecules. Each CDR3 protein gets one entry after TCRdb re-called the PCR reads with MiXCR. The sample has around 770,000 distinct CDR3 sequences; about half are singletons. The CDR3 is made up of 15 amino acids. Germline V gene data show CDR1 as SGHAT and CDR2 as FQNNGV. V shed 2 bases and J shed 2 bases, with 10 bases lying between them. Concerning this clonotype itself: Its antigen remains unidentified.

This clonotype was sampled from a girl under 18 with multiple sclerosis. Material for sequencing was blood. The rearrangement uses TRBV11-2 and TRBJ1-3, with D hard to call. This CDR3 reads CASSLTSGPGNTIYF. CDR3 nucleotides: TGTGCCAGCAGCTTAACGTCAGGACCTGGAAACACCATATATTTT.